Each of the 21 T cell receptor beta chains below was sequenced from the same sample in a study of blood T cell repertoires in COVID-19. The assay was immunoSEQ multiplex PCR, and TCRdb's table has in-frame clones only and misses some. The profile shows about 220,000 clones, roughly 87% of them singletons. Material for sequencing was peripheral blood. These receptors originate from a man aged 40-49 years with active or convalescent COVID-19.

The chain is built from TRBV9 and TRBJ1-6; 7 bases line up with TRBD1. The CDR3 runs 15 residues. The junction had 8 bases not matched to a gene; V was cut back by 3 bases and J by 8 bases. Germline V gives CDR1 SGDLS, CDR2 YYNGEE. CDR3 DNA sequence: TGTGCCAGCAGCGCCCAGGGACAGAGAGATTCACCCCTCCACTTT. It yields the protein CASSAQGQRDSPLHF.

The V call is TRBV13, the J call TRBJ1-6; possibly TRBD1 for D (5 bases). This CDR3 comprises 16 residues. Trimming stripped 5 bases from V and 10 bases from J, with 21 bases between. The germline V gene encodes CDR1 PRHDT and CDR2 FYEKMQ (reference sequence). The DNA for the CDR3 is TGTGCCAGCAGCCTATCGGCCCCCGGGGGAAAGTCACCCCTCCACTTT. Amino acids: CASSLSAPGGKSPLHF.

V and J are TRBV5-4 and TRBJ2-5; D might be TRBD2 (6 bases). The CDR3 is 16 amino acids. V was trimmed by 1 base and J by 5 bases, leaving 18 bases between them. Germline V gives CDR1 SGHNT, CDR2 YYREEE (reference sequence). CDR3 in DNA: TGTGCCAGCAGCTTGTTCACGGGAGTTGTATTGGAGACCCAGTACTTC. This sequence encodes CASSLFTGVVLETQYF.

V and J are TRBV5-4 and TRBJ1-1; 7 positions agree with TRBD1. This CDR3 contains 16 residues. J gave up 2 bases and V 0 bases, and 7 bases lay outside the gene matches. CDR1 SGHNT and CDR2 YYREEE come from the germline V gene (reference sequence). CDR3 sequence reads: CASSLVAGGVNTEAFF. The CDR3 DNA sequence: TGTGCCAGCAGCTTGGTGGCAGGGGGAGTTAACACTGAAGCTTTCTTT.

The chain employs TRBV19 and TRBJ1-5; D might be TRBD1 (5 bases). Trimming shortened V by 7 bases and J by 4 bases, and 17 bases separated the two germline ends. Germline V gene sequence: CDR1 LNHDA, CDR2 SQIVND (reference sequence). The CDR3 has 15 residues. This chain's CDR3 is CASTSDNVRNQPQHF. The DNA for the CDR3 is TGTGCCAGTACCTCGGACAACGTACGAAATCAGCCCCAGCATTTT.

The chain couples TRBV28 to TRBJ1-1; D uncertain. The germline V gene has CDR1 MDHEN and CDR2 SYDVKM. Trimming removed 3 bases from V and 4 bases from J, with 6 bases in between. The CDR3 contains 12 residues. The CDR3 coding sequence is TGTGCCAGCAGTTTCCCCGGCACTGAAGCTTTCTTT. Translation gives CASSFPGTEAFF.

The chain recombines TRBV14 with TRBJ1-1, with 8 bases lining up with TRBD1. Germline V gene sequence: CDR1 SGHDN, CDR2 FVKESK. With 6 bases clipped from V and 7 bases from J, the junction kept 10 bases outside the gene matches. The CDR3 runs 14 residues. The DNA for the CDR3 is TGTGCCAGCAGGCCGACAGGGGCCGCGAATGAAGCTTTCTTT. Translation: CASRPTGAANEAFF.

CDR3 sequence (DNA): TGTGCCAGTAGTTCCCCTACACGGGCCTACGAGCAGTACTTC. This translates into CASSSPTRAYEQYF. The rearrangement uses TRBV19 and TRBJ2-7; no definite D call. Trimming cost V 5 bases and J 2 bases, with 13 bases left between them. There are 14 residues in the CDR3. Germline V CDR1 and CDR2: LNHDA, SQIVND (reference sequence).

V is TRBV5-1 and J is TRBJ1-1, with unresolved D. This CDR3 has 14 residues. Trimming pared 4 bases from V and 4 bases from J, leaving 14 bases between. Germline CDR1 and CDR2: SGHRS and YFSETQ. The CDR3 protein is CASSLDSMSTEAFF. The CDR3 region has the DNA TGCGCCAGCAGCCTGGACTCCATGAGCACTGAAGCTTTCTTT.

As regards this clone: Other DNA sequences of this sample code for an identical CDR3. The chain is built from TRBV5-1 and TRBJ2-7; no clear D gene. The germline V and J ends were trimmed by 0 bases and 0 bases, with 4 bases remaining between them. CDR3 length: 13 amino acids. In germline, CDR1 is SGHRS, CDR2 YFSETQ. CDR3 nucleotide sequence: TGCGCCAGCAGCTTGGCCGGCTCCTACGAGCAGTACTTC. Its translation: CASSLAGSYEQYF.

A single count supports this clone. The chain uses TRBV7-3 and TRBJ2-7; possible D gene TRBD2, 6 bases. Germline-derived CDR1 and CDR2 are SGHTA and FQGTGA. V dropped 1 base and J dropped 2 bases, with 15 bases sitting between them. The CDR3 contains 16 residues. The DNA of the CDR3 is TGTGCCAGCAGCTTAATCCCGGGACTTCATCCCTACGAGCAGTACTTC. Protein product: CASSLIPGLHPYEQYF.

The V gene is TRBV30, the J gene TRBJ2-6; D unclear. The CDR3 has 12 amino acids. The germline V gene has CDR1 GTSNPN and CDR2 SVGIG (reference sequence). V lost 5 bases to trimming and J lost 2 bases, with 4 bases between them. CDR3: CAWEAGANVLTF. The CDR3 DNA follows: TGTGCCTGGGAGGCTGGGGCCAACGTCCTGACTTTC. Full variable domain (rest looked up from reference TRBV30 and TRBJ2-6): SQTIHQWPATLVQPVGSPLSLECTVEGTSNPNLYWYRQAAGRGLQLLFYSVGIGQISSEVPQNLSASRPQDRQFILSSKKLLLSDSGFYLCAWEAGANVLTFGAGSRLTVL.

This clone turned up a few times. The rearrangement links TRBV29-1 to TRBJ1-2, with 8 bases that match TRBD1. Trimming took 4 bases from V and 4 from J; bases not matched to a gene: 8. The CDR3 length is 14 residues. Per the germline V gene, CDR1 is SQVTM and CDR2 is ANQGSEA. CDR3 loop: CSVVATGAAYGYTF. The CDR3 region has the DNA TGCAGCGTTGTGGCGACAGGGGCGGCCTATGGCTACACCTTC.

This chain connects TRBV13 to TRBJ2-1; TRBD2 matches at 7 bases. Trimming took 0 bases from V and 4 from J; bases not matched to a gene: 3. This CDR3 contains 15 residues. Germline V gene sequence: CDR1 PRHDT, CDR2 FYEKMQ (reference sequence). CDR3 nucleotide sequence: TGTGCCAGCAGCTTAGGTTTTAGCGGGTACAATGAGCAGTTCTTC. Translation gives CASSLGFSGYNEQFF.

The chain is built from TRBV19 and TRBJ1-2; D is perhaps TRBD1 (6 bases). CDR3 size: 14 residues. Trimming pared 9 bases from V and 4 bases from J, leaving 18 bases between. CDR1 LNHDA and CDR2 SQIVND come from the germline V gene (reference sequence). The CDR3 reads CASMAWDTFYGYTF. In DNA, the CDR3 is TGTGCCAGCATGGCATGGGACACCTTCTATGGCTACACCTTC.

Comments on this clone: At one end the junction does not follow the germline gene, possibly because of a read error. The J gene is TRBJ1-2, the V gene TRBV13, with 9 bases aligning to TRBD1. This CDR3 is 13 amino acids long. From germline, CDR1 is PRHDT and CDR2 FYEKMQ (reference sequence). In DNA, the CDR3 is TGTGCCAGCAGCGTAGGGACAGGGTATGGCTACACCTTC. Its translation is CASSVGTGYGYTF.

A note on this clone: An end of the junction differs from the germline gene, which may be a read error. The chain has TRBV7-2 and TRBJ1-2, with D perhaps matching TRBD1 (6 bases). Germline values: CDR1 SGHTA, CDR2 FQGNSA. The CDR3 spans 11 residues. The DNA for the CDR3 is TGTGCCAGCACTACAGGGTTCTCACCTATCTTC. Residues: CASTTGFSPIF.

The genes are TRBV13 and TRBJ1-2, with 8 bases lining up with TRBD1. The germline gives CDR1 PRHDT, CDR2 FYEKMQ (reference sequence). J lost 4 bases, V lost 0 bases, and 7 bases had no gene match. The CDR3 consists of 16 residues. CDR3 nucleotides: TGTGCCAGCAGCTTAGGGCAGGGGGCGATAAGCTATGGCTACACCTTC. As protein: CASSLGQGAISYGYTF.

CDR3 nucleotide sequence: TGTGCCAGCAGCTTATATGTACAGGGGAATGACCAGCCCCAGCATTTT. As protein: CASSLYVQGNDQPQHF. This rearrangement joins TRBV7-8 to TRBJ1-5, with 7 bases identical to TRBD1. The V gene's germline CDR1 is SGHVS and CDR2 FQNEAQ. The CDR3 contains 16 residues. Trimming removed 2 bases from V and 7 bases from J; junction bases left unmatched: 11.

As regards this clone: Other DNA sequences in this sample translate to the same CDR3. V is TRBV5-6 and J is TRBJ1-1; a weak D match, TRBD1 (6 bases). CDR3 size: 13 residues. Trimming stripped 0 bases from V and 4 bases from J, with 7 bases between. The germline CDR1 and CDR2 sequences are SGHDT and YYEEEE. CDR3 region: CASSLGRGTEAFF. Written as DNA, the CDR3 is TGTGCCAGCAGCTTGGGCAGGGGCACTGAAGCTTTCTTT.

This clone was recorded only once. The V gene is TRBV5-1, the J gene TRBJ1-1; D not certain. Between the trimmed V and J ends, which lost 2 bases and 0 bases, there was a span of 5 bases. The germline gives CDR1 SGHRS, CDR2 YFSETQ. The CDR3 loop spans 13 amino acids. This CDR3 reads CASSFDMNTEAFF. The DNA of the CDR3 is TGCGCCAGCAGCTTCGACATGAACACTGAAGCTTTCTTT.